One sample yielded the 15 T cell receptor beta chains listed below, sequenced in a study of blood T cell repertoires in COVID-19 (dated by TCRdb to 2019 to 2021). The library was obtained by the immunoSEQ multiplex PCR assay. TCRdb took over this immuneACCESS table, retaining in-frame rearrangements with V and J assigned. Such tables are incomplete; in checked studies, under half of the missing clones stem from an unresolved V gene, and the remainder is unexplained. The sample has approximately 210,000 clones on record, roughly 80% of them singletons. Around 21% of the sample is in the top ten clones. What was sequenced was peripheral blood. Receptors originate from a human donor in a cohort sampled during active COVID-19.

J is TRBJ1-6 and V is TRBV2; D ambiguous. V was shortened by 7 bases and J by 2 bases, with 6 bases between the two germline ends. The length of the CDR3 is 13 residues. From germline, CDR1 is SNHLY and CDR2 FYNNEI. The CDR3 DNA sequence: TGTGCCAGCAACAGAGCCTATAATTCACCCCTCCACTTT. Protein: CASNRAYNSPLHF.

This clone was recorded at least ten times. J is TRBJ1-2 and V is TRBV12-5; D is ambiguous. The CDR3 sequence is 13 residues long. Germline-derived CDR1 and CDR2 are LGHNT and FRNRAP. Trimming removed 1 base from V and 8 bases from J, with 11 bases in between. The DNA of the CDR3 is TGTGCTAGTGGTTTGGGACGGGGAGGAGGCTACACCTTC. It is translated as CASGLGRGGGYTF.

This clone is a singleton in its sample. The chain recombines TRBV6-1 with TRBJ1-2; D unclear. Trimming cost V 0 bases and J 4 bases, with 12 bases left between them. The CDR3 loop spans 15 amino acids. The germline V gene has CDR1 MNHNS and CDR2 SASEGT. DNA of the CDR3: TGTGCCAGCAGTGAAGCCCGGGGTTTGGGCTATGGCTACACCTTC. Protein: CASSEARGLGYGYTF.

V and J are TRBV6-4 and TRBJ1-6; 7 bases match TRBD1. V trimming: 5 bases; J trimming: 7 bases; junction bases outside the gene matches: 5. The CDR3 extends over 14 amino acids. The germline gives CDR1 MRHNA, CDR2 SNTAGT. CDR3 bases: TGTGCCAGCAGTCGGGGACAGACCAATTCACCCCTCCACTTT. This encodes CASSRGQTNSPLHF.

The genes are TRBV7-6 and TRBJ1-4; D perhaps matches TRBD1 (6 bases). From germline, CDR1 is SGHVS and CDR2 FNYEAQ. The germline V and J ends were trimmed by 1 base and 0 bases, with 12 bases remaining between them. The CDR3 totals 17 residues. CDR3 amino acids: CASSLGPYRATNEKLFF. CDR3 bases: TGTGCCAGCAGCTTAGGACCCTACAGGGCAACTAATGAAAAACTGTTTTTT.

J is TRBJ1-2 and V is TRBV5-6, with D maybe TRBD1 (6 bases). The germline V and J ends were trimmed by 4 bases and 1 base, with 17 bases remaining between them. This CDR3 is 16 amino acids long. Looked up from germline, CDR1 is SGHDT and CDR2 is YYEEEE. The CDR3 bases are TGTGCCAGCAGCATTGTGGACAGAGATCTTAACTATGGCTACACCTTC. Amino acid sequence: CASSIVDRDLNYGYTF.

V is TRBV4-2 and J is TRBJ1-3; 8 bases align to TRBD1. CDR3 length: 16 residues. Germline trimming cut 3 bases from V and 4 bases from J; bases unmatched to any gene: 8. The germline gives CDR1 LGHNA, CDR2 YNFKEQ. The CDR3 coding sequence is TGTGCCAGCAGCCACTCAGGACAGGGCCGCGGAAACACCATATATTTT. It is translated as CASSHSGQGRGNTIYF.

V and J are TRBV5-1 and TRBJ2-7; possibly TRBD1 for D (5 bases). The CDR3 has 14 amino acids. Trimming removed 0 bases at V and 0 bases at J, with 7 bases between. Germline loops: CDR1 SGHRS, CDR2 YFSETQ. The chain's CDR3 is CASSLDRSSYEQYF. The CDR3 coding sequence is TGCGCCAGCAGCTTGGACAGGAGCTCCTACGAGCAGTACTTC. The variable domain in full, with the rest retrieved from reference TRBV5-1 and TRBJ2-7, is KAGVTQTPRYLIKTRGQQVTLSCSPISGHRSVSWYQQTPGQGLQFLFEYFSETQRNKGNFPGRFSGRQFSNSRSEMNVSTLELGDSALYLCASSLDRSSYEQYFGPGTRLTVT.

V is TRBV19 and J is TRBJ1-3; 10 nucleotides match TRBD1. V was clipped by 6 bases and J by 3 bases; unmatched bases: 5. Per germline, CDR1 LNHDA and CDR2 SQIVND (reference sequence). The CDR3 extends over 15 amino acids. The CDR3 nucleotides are TGTGCCAGTAGCACCGGGACAGGGGTTGGAAACACCATATATTTT. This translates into CASSTGTGVGNTIYF.

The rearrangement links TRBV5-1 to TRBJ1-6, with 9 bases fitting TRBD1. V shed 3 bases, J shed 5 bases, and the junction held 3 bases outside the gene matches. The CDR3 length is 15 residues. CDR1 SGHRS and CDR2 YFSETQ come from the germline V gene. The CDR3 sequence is CASSWGTGNNSPLHF. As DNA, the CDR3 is TGCGCCAGCAGCTGGGGGACAGGGAATAATTCACCCCTCCACTTT.

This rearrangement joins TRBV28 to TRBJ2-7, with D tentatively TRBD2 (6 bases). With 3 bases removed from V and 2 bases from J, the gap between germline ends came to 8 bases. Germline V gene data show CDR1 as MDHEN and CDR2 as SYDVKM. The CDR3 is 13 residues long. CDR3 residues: CASSLTSPYEQYF. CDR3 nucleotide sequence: TGTGCCAGCAGTTTGACTAGTCCCTACGAGCAGTACTTC. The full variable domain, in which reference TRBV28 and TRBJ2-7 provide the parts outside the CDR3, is DVKVTQSSRYLVKRTGEKVFLECVQDMDHENMFWYRQDPGLGLRLIYFSYDVKMKEKGDIPEGYSVSREKKERFSLILESASTNQTSMYLCASSLTSPYEQYFGPGTRLTVT.

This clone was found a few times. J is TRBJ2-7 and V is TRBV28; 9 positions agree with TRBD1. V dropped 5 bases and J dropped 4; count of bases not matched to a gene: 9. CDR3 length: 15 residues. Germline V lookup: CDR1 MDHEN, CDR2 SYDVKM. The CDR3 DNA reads TGTGCCAGCAGTCGGGGCGGGACAGGGCGGTACGAGCAGTACTTC. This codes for CASSRGGTGRYEQYF. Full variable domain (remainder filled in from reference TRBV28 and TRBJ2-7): DVKVTQSSRYLVKRTGEKVFLECVQDMDHENMFWYRQDPGLGLRLIYFSYDVKMKEKGDIPEGYSVSREKKERFSLILESASTNQTSMYLCASSRGGTGRYEQYFGPGTRLTVT.

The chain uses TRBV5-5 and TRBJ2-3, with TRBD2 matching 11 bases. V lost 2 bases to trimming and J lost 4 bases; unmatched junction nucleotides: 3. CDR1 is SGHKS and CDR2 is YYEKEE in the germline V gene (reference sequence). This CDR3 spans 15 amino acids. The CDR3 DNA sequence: TGTGCCAGCAGCTTTTATAGCGGGGGGGCAGATACGCAGTATTTT. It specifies CASSFYSGGADTQYF.

The CDR3 reads CASSPGTAMGTEAFF. The CDR3 nucleotides read TGTGCCAGCAGCCCAGGGACAGCCATGGGGACTGAAGCTTTCTTT. This sequence joins TRBV9 and TRBJ1-1; 7 nucleotides match TRBD1. The CDR3 has 15 residues. Germline V gene sequence: CDR1 SGDLS, CDR2 YYNGEE. The J segment lost 5 bases and the V segment lost 4 bases, leaving 11 bases of the junction unmatched.

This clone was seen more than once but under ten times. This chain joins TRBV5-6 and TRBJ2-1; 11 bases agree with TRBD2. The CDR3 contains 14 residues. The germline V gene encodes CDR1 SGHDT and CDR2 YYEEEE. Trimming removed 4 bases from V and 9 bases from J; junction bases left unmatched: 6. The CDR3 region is CASSPGLAASEQFF. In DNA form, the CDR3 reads TGTGCCAGCAGCCCGGGACTAGCGGCCTCTGAGCAGTTCTTC.